The sequence of this T cell receptor (beta chain) was determined in a study of shared T cell receptors in the human thymus. Using immunoSEQ multiplex PCR, the repertoire was profiled, and TCRdb retains in-frame clones only, with some absent. This table holds more than 550,000 clones, about 89% found once. This clone was counted a single time. Trimming took off 1 base at V and 0 bases at J, with 8 bases between the two ends. From germline, CDR1 is LGHNT and CDR2 FRNRAP. The CDR3 is 15 amino acids. The same data also contributed to another study, on human thymus T cells. From that second work: Corrective heart surgery yielded the resections from which the thymus tissue came. Gene usage for V and J segments appeared biased in thymic and blood repertoires.

This sequence was found in a boy less than two years old with a congenital heart defect. The sample comprised thymocytes. The chain employs TRBV12-5 and TRBJ2-3; a possible D gene is TRBD2 (5 bases). The CDR3 is CASGLGTSSTDTQYF. The CDR3 DNA reads TGTGCTAGTGGTTTGGGGACTTCTAGCACAGATACGCAGTATTTT.